One sample yielded the 10 T cell receptor beta chains listed below, sequenced in a study of response to subunit inactivated influenza vaccine. Each CDR3 protein is one row after TCRdb ran MiXCR on the RT-PCR reads. The sample includes around 320,000 distinct CDR3 sequences, about 20% of them seen just once. Sequenced material: PBMCs from blood, taken about 20 months after vaccination. The receptors derive from a man aged 50-75 years who received an inactivated influenza vaccine.

This clonotype has just a few counts. The chain joins TRBV20-1 to TRBJ1-5, with 8 bases fitting TRBD1. Germline CDR1 DFQATT, CDR2 SNEGSKA (reference sequence). The CDR3 is made up of 15 amino acids. The trim removed 0 bases at V and 5 bases at J, leaving 6 bases unmatched. DNA for the CDR3: TGCAGTGCTAGAGATTCAGGGGGCGCGTATCAGCCCCAGCATTTT. Amino acids: CSARDSGGAYQPQHF.

This clonotype was seen more than once but under ten times. This chain connects TRBV2 to TRBJ2-7; D unresolved. Germline V CDR1 and CDR2: SNHLY, FYNNEI. This CDR3 is 12 amino acids long. The V and J ends lost 4 bases and 1 base respectively, with 5 bases between them. The CDR3 DNA is TGTGCCAGCAGTGCCGAATCCTACGAGCAGTACTTC. Its protein product is CASSAESYEQYF.

Ten or more counts support this clonotype. The J gene is TRBJ1-2, the V gene TRBV3-1, with TRBD1 matching 8 bases. The CDR3 extends over 13 amino acids. Germline trimming cut 4 bases from V and 6 bases from J; bases unmatched to any gene: 4. The germline CDR1 and CDR2 sequences are LGHDT and YNNKEL (reference sequence). CDR3 sequence: CASSLIQGDGYTF. The CDR3 coding sequence is TGTGCCAGCAGCCTTATACAGGGGGATGGCTACACCTTC.

This clonotype has just a few counts. This chain uses TRBV3-1 with TRBJ1-1; D gene ambiguous. V dropped 2 bases and J dropped 1 base, with 8 bases sitting between them. The CDR3 is made up of 14 amino acids. CDR1 is LGHDT, CDR2 YNNKEL, per germline (reference sequence). CDR3 amino acids: CASSQFGRNTEAFF. CDR3 sequence (DNA): TGTGCCAGCAGCCAATTTGGCAGGAACACTGAAGCTTTCTTT.

This clonotype was seen only a few times. The chain has TRBV12-3 or TRBV12-4 and TRBJ2-3; no clear D. The CDR3 totals 14 residues. Trimming took 3 bases from V and 4 from J, leaving 11 bases between them. CDR3 nucleotides: TGTGCCAGCAGTTTTGCAGGAAGGGCAGATACGCAGTATTTT. It encodes CASSFAGRADTQYF.

This clonotype was seen a few times. The rearrangement joins TRBV15 to TRBJ2-7; 11 positions match TRBD1. This CDR3 is 14 amino acids long. The J segment lost 4 bases and the V segment lost 5 bases, leaving 4 bases of the junction unmatched. Germline CDR1 reads LNHNV; CDR2 reads YYDKDF (reference sequence). DNA of the CDR3: TGTGCCACCAGCCAGGACAGGGGGCGGTACGAGCAGTACTTC. Translating gives CATSQDRGRYEQYF.

This clonotype has just a few counts. This chain connects TRBV25-1 to TRBJ1-6, with D unclear. The length of the CDR3 is 16 residues. Germline values: CDR1 MGHDK, CDR2 SYGVNS. V was cut by 5 bases and J by 7 bases, with 18 bases left in between. CDR3 loop: CASSQTATAQNSPLHF. The CDR3, as DNA: TGTGCCAGCAGTCAAACCGCCACGGCCCAAAATTCACCCCTCCACTTT.

This clonotype was recorded a few times. The chain has TRBV19 and TRBJ2-6, with unresolved D. Germline lookup yields CDR1 LNHDA and CDR2 SQIVND (reference sequence). This CDR3 spans 13 amino acids. V dropped 3 bases and J dropped 3 bases, with 3 bases sitting between them. The CDR3 sequence is CASSIFGANVLTF. DNA for the CDR3: TGTGCCAGTAGTATTTTTGGGGCCAACGTCCTGACTTTC. The whole variable domain, remainder taken from reference TRBV19 and TRBJ2-6, is DGGITQSPKYLFRKEGQNVTLSCEQNLNHDAMYWYRQDPGQGLRLIYYSQIVNDFQKGDIAEGYSVSREKKESFPLTVTSAQKNPTAFYLCASSIFGANVLTFGAGSRLTVL.

The V gene is TRBV29-1, the J gene TRBJ2-7; TRBD2 might be the D (5 bases). There are 14 residues in the CDR3. Trimming left V 7 bases short and J 1 base short, with 17 bases between. The germline CDR1 and CDR2 sequences are SQVTM and ANQGSEA. The CDR3 is CSAIRESASYEQYF. CDR3 bases: TGCAGCGCCATAAGGGAGTCGGCGTCCTACGAGCAGTACTTC.

This chain joins TRBV20-1 and TRBJ2-7; 7 positions agree with TRBD2. Germline CDR1 and CDR2: DFQATT and SNEGSKA (reference sequence). CDR3 size: 13 residues. V lost 6 bases, J lost 6 bases, and 11 bases stayed unmatched. CDR3 protein: CSAPGLRPFEQYF. For the CDR3, the DNA is TGCAGTGCCCCGGGACTACGCCCTTTCGAGCAGTACTTC.